Given below is one TCR beta chain in context. A second PCR of about 7 to 11 cycles used a sample-barcoded 5' primer and a J-beta primer mix. Via MiXCR, TCRdb re-called the 5' RACE reads, giving one row per CDR3 protein. The table records around 780,000 distinct CDR3 sequences, roughly 26% of them present only once. The data stem from a study of blood T cells in healthy people across ages. Another study also made use of these data, one on T cells of mothers and their children.

Sequencing was carried out using blood. The source of this sequence is a boy aged 10-17 years in good health.

The CDR3 DNA follows: TGCGCCAGCAGCCCATTCCAAGCCCACCCCTTCGGGCGGTACGAGCAGTACTTC. It yields the protein CASSPFQAHPFGRYEQYF. The V call is TRBV4-1, the J call TRBJ2-7; the D is unclear. The CDR3 length is 18 residues. The germline gives CDR1 MGHRA, CDR2 YSYEKL. V dropped 4 bases and J dropped 4 bases, with 26 bases sitting between them.